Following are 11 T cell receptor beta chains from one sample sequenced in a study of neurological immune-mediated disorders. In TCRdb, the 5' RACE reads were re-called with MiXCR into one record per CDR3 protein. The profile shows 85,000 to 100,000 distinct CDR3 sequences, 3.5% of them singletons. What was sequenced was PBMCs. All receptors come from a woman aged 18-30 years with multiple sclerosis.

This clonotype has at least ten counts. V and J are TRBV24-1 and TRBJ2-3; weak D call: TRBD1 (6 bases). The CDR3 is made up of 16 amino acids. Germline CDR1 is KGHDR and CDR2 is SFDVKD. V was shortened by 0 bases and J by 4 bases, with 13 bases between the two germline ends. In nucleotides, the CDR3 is TGTGCCACCAGTGATTTGCGCCGGACAGAGGCAGATACGCAGTATTTT. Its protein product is CATSDLRRTEADTQYF.

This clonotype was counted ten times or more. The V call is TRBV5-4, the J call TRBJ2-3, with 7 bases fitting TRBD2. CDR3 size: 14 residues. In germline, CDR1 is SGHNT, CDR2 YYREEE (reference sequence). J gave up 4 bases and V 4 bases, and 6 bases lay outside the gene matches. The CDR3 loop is CASSPGLVADTQYF. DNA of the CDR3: TGTGCCAGCAGCCCCGGACTAGTAGCAGATACGCAGTATTTT.

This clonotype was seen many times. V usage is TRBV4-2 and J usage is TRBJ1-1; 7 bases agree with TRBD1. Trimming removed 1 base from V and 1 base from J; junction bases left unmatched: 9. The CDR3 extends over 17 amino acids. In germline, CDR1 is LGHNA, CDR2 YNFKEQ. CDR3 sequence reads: CASSQAQTDRPNTEAFF. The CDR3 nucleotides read TGTGCCAGCAGCCAAGCCCAGACGGACAGGCCGAACACTGAAGCTTTCTTT.

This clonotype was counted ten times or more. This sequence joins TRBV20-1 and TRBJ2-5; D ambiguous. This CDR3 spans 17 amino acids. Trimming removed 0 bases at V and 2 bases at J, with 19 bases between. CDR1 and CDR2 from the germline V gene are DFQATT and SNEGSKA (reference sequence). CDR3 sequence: CSARDLEREYSQETQYF. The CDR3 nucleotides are TGCAGTGCTAGAGATTTGGAAAGGGAATACTCACAAGAGACCCAGTACTTC.

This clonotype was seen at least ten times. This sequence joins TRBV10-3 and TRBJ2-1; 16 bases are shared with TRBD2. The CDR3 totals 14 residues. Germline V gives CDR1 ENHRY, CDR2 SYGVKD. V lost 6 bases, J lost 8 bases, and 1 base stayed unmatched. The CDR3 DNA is TGTGCCATCAGAGGGACTAGCGGGGGGGATGAGCAGTTCTTC. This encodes CAIRGTSGGDEQFF.

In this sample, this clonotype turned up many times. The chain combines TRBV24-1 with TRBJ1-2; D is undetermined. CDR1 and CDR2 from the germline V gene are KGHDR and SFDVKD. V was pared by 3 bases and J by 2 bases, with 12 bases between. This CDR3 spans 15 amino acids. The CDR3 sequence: CATSDRDTTNYGYTF. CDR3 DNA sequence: TGTGCCACCAGTGATCGTGACACTACCAACTATGGCTACACCTTC.

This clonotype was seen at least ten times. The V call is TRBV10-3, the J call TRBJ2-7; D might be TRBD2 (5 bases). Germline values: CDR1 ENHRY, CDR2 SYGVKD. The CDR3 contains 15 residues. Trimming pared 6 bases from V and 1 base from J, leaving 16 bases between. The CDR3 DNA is TGTGCCATCAGATTGTCGGCGGAGGCTTCCTACGAGCAGTACTTC. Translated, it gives CAIRLSAEASYEQYF.

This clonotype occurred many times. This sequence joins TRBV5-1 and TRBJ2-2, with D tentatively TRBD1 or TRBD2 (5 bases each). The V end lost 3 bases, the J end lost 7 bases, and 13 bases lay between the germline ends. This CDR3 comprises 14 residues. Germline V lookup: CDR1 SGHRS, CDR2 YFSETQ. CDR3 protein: CASSWPRDGGELFF. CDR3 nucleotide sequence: TGCGCCAGCAGCTGGCCCCGGGACGGCGGGGAGCTGTTTTTT.

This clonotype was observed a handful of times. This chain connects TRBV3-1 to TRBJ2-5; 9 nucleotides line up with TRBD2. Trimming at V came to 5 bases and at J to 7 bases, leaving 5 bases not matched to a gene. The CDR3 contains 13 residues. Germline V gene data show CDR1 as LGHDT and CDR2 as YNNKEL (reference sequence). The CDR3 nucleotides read TGTGCCAGCAGCGGGGGGACTAGCCGGACCCAGTACTTC. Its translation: CASSGGTSRTQYF.

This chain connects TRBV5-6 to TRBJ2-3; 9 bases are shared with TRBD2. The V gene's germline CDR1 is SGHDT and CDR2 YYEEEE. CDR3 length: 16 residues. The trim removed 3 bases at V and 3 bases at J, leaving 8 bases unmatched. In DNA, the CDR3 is TGTGCCAGCAGCTGGGCCGGACTAGCGAGGACAGATACGCAGTATTTT. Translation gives CASSWAGLARTDTQYF.

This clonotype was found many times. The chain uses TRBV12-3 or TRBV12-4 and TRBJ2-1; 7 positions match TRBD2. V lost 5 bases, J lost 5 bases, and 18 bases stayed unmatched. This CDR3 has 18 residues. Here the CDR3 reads CASSPMRSGGSRDNEQFF. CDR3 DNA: TGTGCCAGCAGTCCAATGAGATCGGGGGGAAGTAGAGACAATGAGCAGTTCTTC.